This TCR beta chain was captured by sequencing in a study of cytomegalovirus exposure and HLA in healthy donors. Study background: The 120 validation repertoires used the same platform as the roughly 700 first-cohort repertoires (as reported by a later analysis).

The V end was cut by 0 bases, the J end by 6 bases, with 15 bases between. The V gene's germline CDR1 is SGDLS and CDR2 YYNGEE. This CDR3 spans 15 amino acids. TCRdb's copy holds only in-frame clones and misses some; the assay was immunoSEQ multiplex PCR. The sample comprises fewer than 200,000 clones, about 85% of which are singletons, and about 17% rests with the top ten. The study's findings and limits: Reported results showed that the classifier diagnosed cytomegalovirus status with high specificity and sensitivity.

A remark on this clone: No antigen is known for it.

This TCR was sampled from a man aged 18-30 years in good health and CMV-seropositive. Specimen: PBMCs. The rearrangement joins TRBV9 to TRBJ1-1; no definite D call. CDR3 protein: CASSVDWAPGAEAFF. For the CDR3, the DNA is TGTGCCAGCAGCGTAGACTGGGCCCCCGGGGCTGAAGCTTTCTTT.